This T cell receptor (beta chain) was captured in a study of human thymus T cells. TCRdb's copy holds only in-frame clones and misses some; the assay was immunoSEQ multiplex PCR. The table has under 95,000 clones, 90% to 95% seen once; the top ten hold 0.03% to 0.035%. From resections taken during corrective heart surgery, the thymus tissue was obtained. Germline loops: CDR1 SQVTM, CDR2 ANQGSEA. V lost 0 bases, J lost 0 bases, and 15 bases lay in between. The CDR3 totals 17 residues. The gene calls are TRBV29-1 and TRBJ1-3; a possible D gene is TRBD1 (5 bases). Sequencing was carried out using thymus tissue. This TCR came from a girl less than two years old with a congenital heart defect but otherwise immunologically healthy. This CDR3 is CSVEDYKGRNSGNTIYF. CDR3 coding DNA: TGCAGCGTTGAAGATTACAAGGGACGAAACTCTGGAAACACCATATATTTT.